This passage covers 30 T cell receptor beta chains from one sample sequenced in a study of radiotherapy plus CTLA-4 blockade in lung cancer. Assay: immunoSEQ multiplex PCR; the TCRdb copy retains only in-frame clones and omits some. The repertoire holds 65,000 to 85,000 clones, with roughly 69% as singletons. The material was peripheral blood, obtained from a patient treated with radiotherapy plus ipilimumab. These receptors were taken from a human donor with non-small cell lung cancer whose response to radiotherapy plus ipilimumab could not be evaluated.

This rearrangement joins TRBV7-2 to TRBJ2-3, with a weak D call TRBD1 (5 bases). CDR1 and CDR2 (germline): SGHTA, FQGNSA. V was cut by 5 bases and J by 3 bases, with 21 bases left in between. CDR3 length: 17 amino acids. The CDR3 loop reads CASSLLGASASTDTQYF. The CDR3 DNA follows: TGTGCCAGCAGCCTGCTTGGGGCTAGTGCGTCTACAGATACGCAGTATTTT.

Only a few counts were recorded for this clone. The chain combines TRBV6-1 with TRBJ1-4; D ambiguous. This CDR3 has 10 residues. Germline CDR1 is MNHNS and CDR2 is SASEGT. Trimming took 6 bases from V and 12 from J, leaving 8 bases between them. The CDR3 DNA reads TGTGCCAGCAGACGCAGGCAACTGTTTTTT. Protein sequence: CASRRRQLFF.

The rearrangement uses TRBV7-9 and TRBJ2-7; 13 bases are shared with TRBD2. Germline CDR1 and CDR2: SEHNR and FQNEAQ (reference sequence). The CDR3 has 15 residues. The ends lost 0 bases at V and 5 bases at J; junction bases unmatched: 1. CDR3 sequence reads: CASSLATSGRNEQYF. CDR3 bases: TGTGCCAGCAGCTTAGCGACTAGCGGGAGGAACGAGCAGTACTTC.

This chain joins TRBV19 and TRBJ1-2; D gene unclear. Trimming removed 7 bases at V and 8 bases at J, with 23 bases between. Germline CDR1 reads LNHDA; CDR2 reads SQIVND (reference sequence). The CDR3 covers 15 residues. CDR3 DNA: TGTGCCAGTACCCCGAGGGCAGGACCCGTTGGGGGCTACACCTTC. Translation: CASTPRAGPVGGYTF.

The J gene is TRBJ2-7, the V gene TRBV6-5; D perhaps matches TRBD1 (7 bases). The V gene's germline CDR1 is MNHEY and CDR2 SVGAGI. This CDR3 is 15 amino acids long. Trimming stripped 3 bases from V and 2 bases from J, with 14 bases between. CDR3 protein: CASSYNQGGPYEQYF. Here the CDR3 DNA reads TGTGCCAGCAGTTATAATCAGGGGGGTCCCTACGAGCAGTACTTC.

The gene calls are TRBV7-9 and TRBJ1-2; TRBD1 matches 8 bases. CDR1 SEHNR and CDR2 FQNEAQ come from the germline V gene (reference sequence). This CDR3 comprises 15 residues. J was trimmed by 4 bases and V by 5 bases; bases with no gene match: 9. CDR3 bases: TGTGCCAGCAGCCAACCGGACAGGGATGGCTATGGCTACACCTTC. As protein: CASSQPDRDGYGYTF.

This sequence joins TRBV18 and TRBJ2-3; maybe TRBD2 (6 bases). Between the trimmed V and J ends, which lost 4 bases and 0 bases, there was a span of 11 bases. CDR1 is KGHSH and CDR2 is LQKENI in the germline V gene. The CDR3 runs to 15 residues. Here the CDR3 DNA reads TGTGCCAGCTCACTGGAGGCGGGAAGCACAGATACGCAGTATTTT. It translates to CASSLEAGSTDTQYF.

The CDR3 reads CASSTATEQFF. The CDR3 DNA sequence: TGTGCCAGCAGCACTGCTACTGAGCAGTTCTTC. The chain uses TRBV27 and TRBJ2-1; D uncertain. The CDR3 is 11 residues long. Deletions cut 6 bases from V and 9 bases from J, with 9 bases between. Germline lookup yields CDR1 MNHEY and CDR2 SMNVEV (reference sequence).

The chain is built from TRBV4-1 and TRBJ1-1; possibly TRBD1 for D (5 bases). V was pared by 0 bases and J by 5 bases, with 28 bases between. The V gene's germline CDR1 is MGHRA and CDR2 YSYEKL. CDR3 length: 20 amino acids. CDR3: CASSQESWARDGRWSTEAFF. CDR3 nucleotide sequence: TGCGCCAGCAGCCAAGAAAGTTGGGCTCGGGACGGGAGATGGAGTACTGAAGCTTTCTTT.

The chain couples TRBV7-2 to TRBJ1-1, with D perhaps TRBD1 (5 bases). Germline CDR1 is SGHTA and CDR2 is FQGNSA. This CDR3 is built from 14 residues. V was shortened by 5 bases and J by 4 bases, with 14 bases between the two germline ends. The CDR3 DNA reads as TGTGCCAGCAGCCACACTGGGGGGGGCACTGAAGCTTTCTTT. Translating it yields CASSHTGGGTEAFF.

The chain recombines TRBV15 with TRBJ2-7; 14 bases are shared with TRBD2. The CDR3 extends over 17 amino acids. The V segment lost 4 bases and the J segment 3 bases; nucleotides outside the gene matches: 8. Germline V CDR1 and CDR2: LNHNV, YYDKDF (reference sequence). The CDR3 reads CATSNGLAGGLIYEQYF. The CDR3, as DNA: TGTGCCACCAGCAACGGACTAGCGGGAGGACTCATCTACGAGCAGTACTTC.

The rearrangement links TRBV9 to TRBJ2-3; TRBD2 matches 13 bases. Germline trimming cut 1 base from V and 6 bases from J; bases unmatched to any gene: 5. From germline, CDR1 is SGDLS and CDR2 YYNGEE. This CDR3 spans 16 amino acids. CDR3 region: CASSVTSGGAGDTQYF. The CDR3 region has the DNA TGTGCCAGCAGCGTAACTAGCGGGGGGGCCGGTGATACGCAGTATTTT.

This chain links TRBV19 with TRBJ2-1; possibly TRBD1 for D (6 bases). Deletions cut 3 bases from V and 7 bases from J, with 22 bases between. The CDR3 totals 17 residues. CDR1 and CDR2 (germline): LNHDA, SQIVND (reference sequence). DNA of the CDR3: TGTGCCAGTAGTATGCGAGGCCAGGGGAAAAACTCGAATGAGCAGTTCTTC. Translation gives CASSMRGQGKNSNEQFF.

The genes are TRBV7-9 and TRBJ2-5, with 9 nucleotides matching TRBD2. The length of the CDR3 is 14 residues. V lost 5 bases and J lost 4; bases outside the gene matches: 5. Germline V gene lookup returns CDR1 SEHNR and CDR2 FQNEAQ (reference sequence). Here the CDR3 reads CASSQELAGETQYF. For the CDR3, the DNA is TGTGCCAGCAGCCAAGAACTAGCGGGAGAGACCCAGTACTTC.

Concerning this clone itself: The sample holds other DNA sequences that translate to the same CDR3. V and J are TRBV5-1 and TRBJ2-4, with TRBD1 identical over 9 bases. The CDR3 sequence is 13 residues long. With 2 bases clipped from V and 8 bases from J, the junction kept 2 bases outside the gene matches. The germline V gene has CDR1 SGHRS and CDR2 YFSETQ. In nucleotides, the CDR3 is TGCGCCAGCAGCTTAGACAGGGGGGACATTCAGTACTTC. Translating it yields CASSLDRGDIQYF.

The genes are TRBV7-3 and TRBJ2-6; D possibly corresponds to TRBD1 (5 bases). The length of the CDR3 is 13 residues. Germline V gene data show CDR1 as SGHTA and CDR2 as FQGTGA. V was pared by 6 bases and J by 2 bases, with 5 bases between. The CDR3 here is CASRGPGANVLTF. Written as DNA, the CDR3 is TGTGCCAGCAGGGGGCCTGGGGCCAACGTCCTGACTTTC.

V is TRBV10-3 and J is TRBJ2-5, with 7 bases fitting TRBD1. CDR3 length: 14 residues. Germline CDR1 ENHRY, CDR2 SYGVKD. V trimming: 6 bases; J trimming: 4 bases; junction bases outside the gene matches: 8. CDR3 amino acids: CAIRTTGPPETQYF. For the CDR3, the DNA is TGTGCCATCAGGACGACAGGGCCCCCAGAGACCCAGTACTTC.

This clone was picked up a small number of times. The CDR3 DNA follows: TGTGCCAGTAGCCCCGCCACGTGGCCGGGTGGAAACACCATATATTTT. Translating it yields CASSPATWPGGNTIYF. The chain recombines TRBV19 with TRBJ1-3; D is ambiguous. The germline CDR1 and CDR2 sequences are LNHDA and SQIVND (reference sequence). V lost 6 bases and J lost 3, with 18 bases in between. The CDR3 runs 16 residues.

This clone was counted many times. The V gene is TRBV4-3, the J gene TRBJ2-3, with 11 nucleotides matching TRBD2. Germline V gene data show CDR1 as LGHNA and CDR2 as YSLEER. The length of the CDR3 is 15 residues. J lost 5 bases, V lost 7 bases, and 8 bases had no gene match. CDR3 sequence: CASTIAGGPGDTQYF. CDR3 DNA sequence: TGCGCCAGCACCATAGCGGGGGGGCCGGGAGATACGCAGTATTTT.

The genes are TRBV5-4 and TRBJ2-5; 8 bases align to TRBD1. The CDR3 length is 15 residues. V lost 0 bases and J lost 2; bases outside the gene matches: 3. Germline values: CDR1 SGHNT, CDR2 YYREEE (reference sequence). CDR3 sequence reads: CASSLEGTGQETQYF. CDR3 nucleotide sequence: TGTGCCAGCAGCTTGGAAGGGACAGGACAAGAGACCCAGTACTTC.

The gene calls are TRBV9 and TRBJ2-1; TRBD2 aligns across 11 bases. Losses at the gene ends were 0 bases for V and 2 bases for J; bases not matched to a gene: 13. This CDR3 spans 20 amino acids. Germline V gene data show CDR1 as SGDLS and CDR2 as YYNGEE. The CDR3 reads CASSVEGWASGGSPYNEQFF. CDR3 coding DNA: TGTGCCAGCAGCGTAGAGGGGTGGGCTAGCGGGGGGTCTCCCTACAATGAGCAGTTCTTC. The variable domain in full, with the rest retrieved from reference TRBV9 and TRBJ2-1, is DSGVTQTPKHLITATGQRVTLRCSPRSGDLSVYWYQQSLDQGLQFLIQYYNGEERAKGNILERFSAQQFPDLHSELNLSSLELGDSALYFCASSVEGWASGGSPYNEQFFGPGTRLTVL.

The V and J genes are TRBV10-1 and TRBJ1-1; possibly TRBD1 for D (5 bases). The V end was cut by 11 bases, the J end by 2 bases, with 18 bases between. Germline CDR1 and CDR2: WNHNN and SYGVQD (reference sequence). This CDR3 is built from 14 residues. CDR3 protein: CAGGDREGNTEAFF. The CDR3 DNA follows: TGCGCCGGAGGGGATAGGGAGGGTAACACTGAAGCTTTCTTT.

J is TRBJ2-5 and V is TRBV9; 8 nucleotides align to TRBD1. The tail of the sequence fits TRBJ2-7 better, so the J call may be wrong. Germline CDR1 is SGDLS and CDR2 is YYNGEE. The CDR3 contains 15 residues. This CDR3 reads CASSSSGTGTYEQYF. The CDR3 DNA is TGTGCCAGCAGCTCCTCCGGGACAGGCACCTACGAGCAGTACTTC.

CDR3: CASSLTRSSNYGYTF. The DNA of the CDR3 is TGTGCCAGCAGCTTGACGCGGTCCTCTAACTATGGCTACACCTTC. The rearrangement uses TRBV5-6 and TRBJ1-2; no clear D. Trimming pared 1 base from V and 0 bases from J, leaving 10 bases between. Germline V gives CDR1 SGHDT, CDR2 YYEEEE. CDR3 length equals 15 residues.

This rearrangement joins TRBV2 to TRBJ1-2; 11 bases fit TRBD1. The CDR3 contains 13 residues. The J segment lost 7 bases and the V segment lost 6 bases, leaving 4 bases of the junction unmatched. Germline V CDR1 and CDR2: SNHLY, FYNNEI. CDR3 nucleotide sequence: TGTGCCAGCAGGGACAGGGGGCTTACTGGCTACACCTTC. Its translation: CASRDRGLTGYTF.

This sequence joins TRBV6-1 and TRBJ1-1; D may be TRBD1 (6 bases). There are 11 residues in the CDR3. Deletions cut 11 bases from V and 6 bases from J, with 13 bases between. CDR1 is MNHNS, CDR2 SASEGT, per germline. CDR3 bases: TGTGCCTGCACAGGGTGGGCTGAAGCTTTCTTT. Amino acids: CACTGWAEAFF.

The chain employs TRBV10-3 and TRBJ2-7; TRBD2 matches 14 bases. The CDR3 is 16 residues long. V lost 4 bases and J lost 3; bases outside the gene matches: 5. CDR1 is ENHRY, CDR2 SYGVKD, per germline. The CDR3 spells CAISAGTSGGGYEQYF. In nucleotides, the CDR3 is TGTGCCATCAGTGCCGGGACTAGCGGGGGAGGCTACGAGCAGTACTTC.

Only one count was recorded for this clone. The J gene is TRBJ2-3, the V gene TRBV28; 7 bases are shared with TRBD2. The V segment lost 5 bases and the J segment 4 bases; nucleotides outside the gene matches: 12. The CDR3 sequence is 16 residues long. The V gene's germline CDR1 is MDHEN and CDR2 SYDVKM. As DNA, the CDR3 is TGTGCCAGCAGTCCACCGGGACTATCCGACGCAGATACGCAGTATTTT. Encoded protein: CASSPPGLSDADTQYF.

J is TRBJ2-1 and V is TRBV11-3; 14 bases map to TRBD2. V shed 5 bases, J shed 8 bases, and the junction held 5 bases outside the gene matches. The CDR3 spans 15 residues. CDR1 and CDR2 (germline): SGHNT, YENEEA. The CDR3, as DNA: TGTGCCAGCAGCAATGGACTAGCGGGAGGCTATGAGCAGTTCTTC. Its protein is CASSNGLAGGYEQFF.

The rearrangement uses TRBV27 and TRBJ2-5; 13 bases line up with TRBD2. The junction had 7 bases not matched to a gene; V was cut back by 5 bases and J by 1 base. CDR1 and CDR2 from the germline V gene are MNHEY and SMNVEV (reference sequence). This CDR3 spans 17 amino acids. CDR3 sequence reads: CASSQIGLAGVQETQYF. CDR3 nucleotides: TGTGCCAGCAGTCAAATCGGACTAGCGGGGGTCCAAGAGACCCAGTACTTC.